This TCR beta chain appears in the sequencing data of a study of blood T cells in healthy people across ages. Overall study: Capturing about one barcoded beta molecule per two T cells was achieved by template switching. Study observations and caveats: Unsorted PBMCs prevented conclusive naive versus antigen-experienced comparison. Expanded clonotype shifts may have been confounded, as the donors had an unknown CMV status.

Germline CDR1 GTSNPN, CDR2 SVGIG (reference sequence). There are 16 residues in the CDR3. The V and J ends lost 2 bases and 2 bases respectively, with 13 bases between them. Primers used in a second PCR of roughly 6 to 11 cycles were a sample-barcoded 5' primer and a J-beta primer mix. TCRdb processed the 5' RACE reads anew with MiXCR; each CDR3 protein has one entry. The table records hundreds of thousands of distinct CDR3 sequences, roughly 21% of them present only once. This clonotype was seen more than once but under ten times. Its antigen is currently unknown. Sequenced: blood. The rearrangement joins TRBV30 to TRBJ2-6; D call uncertain. The TCR comes from a man aged 70 or older in good health. The CDR3 loop is CAWSKPGRAGANVLTF. Here the CDR3 DNA reads TGTGCCTGGAGTAAACCTGGCCGAGCTGGGGCCAACGTCCTGACTTTC.